Following are 4 T cell receptor beta chains from one sample sequenced in a study of T cells after yellow fever vaccination. MiXCR, run by TCRdb on the 5' RACE reads, gives a single entry per CDR3 protein. This table has a few hundred thousand distinct CDR3 sequences, roughly 4.3% appearing once. The sequences come from PBMCs, collected 5 days after the yellow fever booster vaccination. These receptors all stem from a man between 18 and 29 years old who received the YFV17D yellow fever vaccine.

This clonotype appeared once. The rearrangement links TRBV20-1 to TRBJ1-5; D unclear. V was clipped by 1 base and J by 4 bases, with 8 bases between them. The CDR3 covers 13 residues. CDR1 and CDR2 from the germline V gene are DFQATT and SNEGSKA (reference sequence). CDR3: CSARVTVNQPQHF. CDR3 nucleotide sequence: TGCAGTGCTAGAGTAACTGTTAATCAGCCCCAGCATTTT.

This clonotype was observed a few times. J is TRBJ2-6 and V is TRBV5-5; no clear D gene. Germline V lookup: CDR1 SGHKS, CDR2 YYEKEE (reference sequence). This CDR3 is 14 amino acids long. V was shortened by 2 bases and J by 0 bases, with 3 bases between the two germline ends. This CDR3 is CASSFPSGANVLTF. DNA for the CDR3: TGTGCCAGCAGCTTCCCCTCTGGGGCCAACGTCCTGACTTTC.

A few counts support this clonotype. CDR3 region: CASRGPQGLEQYV. CDR3 bases: TGCGCCTCTCGGGGCCCCCAGGGGCTCGAGCAGTACGTC. The chain links TRBV10-2 to TRBJ2-7; a weak D match, TRBD1 (6 bases). The germline V gene has CDR1 WSHSY and CDR2 SAAADI. The CDR3 is made up of 13 amino acids. V lost 11 bases, J lost 6 bases, and 20 bases lay in between.

The table lists this clonotype with a few counts. The J gene is TRBJ2-7, the V gene TRBV5-5; perhaps TRBD2 as D (6 bases). Germline V lookup: CDR1 SGHKS, CDR2 YYEKEE (reference sequence). The length of the CDR3 is 14 residues. The V end lost 2 bases, the J end lost 3 bases, and 12 bases lay between the germline ends. The CDR3 spells CASSFSGLGYEQYV. DNA for the CDR3: TGTGCCAGCAGCTTCAGCGGGCTCGGCTACGAGCAGTACGTC.